The present T cell receptor beta chain was sequenced within a study of T cells expressing NK-cell markers. 5'RACE template switching with UMIs produced the TCR beta cDNA. TCRdb reprocessed the 5' RACE reads and reports one entry per CDR3 protein, with no DNA. This sample's table reports hundreds of thousands of distinct CDR3 sequences. The CDR3 is 14 amino acids. CDR1 is MNHNS and CDR2 is SASEGT in the germline V gene. This TCR came from a man younger than 30 in good health. The chain uses TRBV6-1 and TRBJ1-1; checking the TCRdb D call of TRBD1 is not possible without DNA. The specimen sequenced was blood T cells: a sorted CD56 or NKG2C T cell subset, CD4+ or CD8+ T cells, or bulk PBMC T cells (not recorded which). The CDR3 here is CASSENPMGLRAFF.